The 24 T cell receptor beta chains below all came from one sample that was sequenced in a study of T-cell reconstitution after alpha-beta-depleted transplantation in children. As it was prepared, the TCRbeta library received unique molecular identifiers. TCRdb fed the PCR reads into MiXCR, producing one record per CDR3 protein. The sample has about 980,000 distinct CDR3 sequences, about 29% seen once. This material consisted of PBMCs, mostly from graft donor cells, taken 360 days after TCRalphabeta/CD19-depleted stem cell transplant. These receptors were obtained from a boy younger than two who had a stem cell transplant for SCID, so the T cells may come from the graft donor.

A few counts support this clonotype. The genes are TRBV20-1 and TRBJ2-7; TRBD2 aligns across 14 bases. With 5 bases clipped from V and 5 bases from J, the junction kept 8 bases outside the gene matches. From germline, CDR1 is DFQATT and CDR2 SNEGSKA (reference sequence). The CDR3 runs to 15 residues. The CDR3 is CSASPGLAGGDEQYF. CDR3 bases: TGCAGTGCTTCCCCTGGACTAGCGGGGGGCGACGAGCAGTACTTC.

This clonotype was seen only a few times. The V and J genes are TRBV7-9 and TRBJ2-7; D is possibly TRBD1 or TRBD2 (5 bases each). The CDR3 spans 15 residues. CDR1 and CDR2 (germline): SEHNR, FQNEAQ (reference sequence). Trimming cost V 1 base and J 4 bases, with 14 bases left between them. The CDR3 bases are TGTGCCAGCAGCTTAGAGGCAGGTGGGGGATACGAGCAGTACTTC. It encodes CASSLEAGGGYEQYF.

In its sample, this clonotype was seen a few times. J is TRBJ1-1 and V is TRBV6-1; the D gene is possibly TRBD1 (5 bases). The CDR3 has 16 residues. V lost 6 bases and J lost 0, with 17 bases in between. Germline V gene data show CDR1 as MNHNS and CDR2 as SASEGT. The CDR3 spells CASRPQGAIMNTEAFF. The CDR3 DNA sequence: TGTGCCAGCAGACCTCAGGGAGCTATCATGAACACTGAAGCTTTCTTT.

This clonotype was detected only a few times. The V call is TRBV24-1, the J call TRBJ2-5; 7 bases are a match to TRBD1. The CDR3 sequence is 16 residues long. Germline lookup yields CDR1 KGHDR and CDR2 SFDVKD. V was pared by 4 bases and J by 1 base, with 8 bases of the junction left unmatched. The CDR3 DNA sequence: TGTGCCACCAGTGAAACCTTCGGACAGGCCCAAGAGACCCAGTACTTC. Translated: CATSETFGQAQETQYF.

This clonotype was picked up a small number of times. V is TRBV4-2 and J is TRBJ2-4; TRBD1 aligns across 7 bases. Germline CDR1 reads LGHNA; CDR2 reads YNFKEQ. V lost 4 bases to trimming and J lost 5 bases; unmatched junction nucleotides: 8. The CDR3 extends over 15 amino acids. The CDR3 sequence: CASSRDDRAENIQYF. Here the CDR3 DNA reads TGTGCCAGCAGCCGAGATGACAGGGCTGAAAACATTCAGTACTTC.

V gene TRBV30 combines with J gene TRBJ2-5, with a tentative D call TRBD1 (5 bases). Trimming pared 1 base from V and 9 bases from J, leaving 18 bases between. CDR1 is GTSNPN, CDR2 SVGIG, per germline (reference sequence). The CDR3 runs 14 residues. The CDR3 loop is CAWSADSQTMAQYF. The CDR3 DNA reads TGTGCCTGGAGTGCCGACAGCCAAACGATGGCCCAGTACTTC.

This clonotype was counted between two and nine times. The rearrangement links TRBV12-3 or TRBV12-4 to TRBJ2-5, with a weak D call TRBD2 (5 bases). Trimming cost V 3 bases and J 5 bases, with 10 bases left between them. The CDR3 length is 13 residues. The CDR3 DNA reads TGTGCCAGCAGTTTCAGCGGCGCGGAGACCCAGTACTTC. Translated, it gives CASSFSGAETQYF.

This clonotype showed up many times. V and J are TRBV7-2 and TRBJ2-3; TRBD1 might be the D (5 bases). Germline assignment: CDR1 SGHTA and CDR2 FQGNSA. This CDR3 contains 17 residues. The V end lost 6 bases, the J end lost 2 bases, and 21 bases lay between the germline ends. The CDR3 loop is CASSFVWWVTDTDTQYF. CDR3 sequence (DNA): TGTGCCAGCAGTTTCGTATGGTGGGTGACAGACACAGATACGCAGTATTTT.

This chain connects TRBV3-1 to TRBJ2-1, with D possibly TRBD1 on 6 matching bases. CDR1 LGHDT and CDR2 YNNKEL come from the germline V gene (reference sequence). CDR3 length equals 17 residues. Trimming left V 0 bases short and J 3 bases short, with 15 bases between. Here the CDR3 DNA reads TGTGCCAGCAGCCAAGATCTTAGGACAGCTAGCTACAATGAGCAGTTCTTC. It specifies CASSQDLRTASYNEQFF.

This chain connects TRBV12-3 or TRBV12-4 to TRBJ1-6, with a tentative D call TRBD1 (5 bases). The length of the CDR3 is 15 residues. Trimming shortened V by 6 bases and J by 7 bases, and 16 bases separated the two germline ends. CDR3 loop: CASSPTGTANSPLHF. In DNA form, the CDR3 reads TGTGCCAGCAGCCCTACCGGGACGGCAAATTCACCCCTCCACTTT.

This clonotype has a handful of counts. This chain connects TRBV28 to TRBJ1-5; D ambiguous. Germline V gene sequence: CDR1 MDHEN, CDR2 SYDVKM. Between the trimmed V and J ends, which lost 6 bases and 2 bases, there was a span of 14 bases. There are 15 residues in the CDR3. CDR3 in amino acids: CASSRPGSGNQPQHF. The CDR3 DNA reads as TGTGCCAGCAGCCGTCCCGGGTCGGGCAATCAGCCCCAGCATTTT.

The chain combines TRBV24-1 with TRBJ2-1; a possible D gene is TRBD2 (5 bases). The ends were cut back, 5 bases at V and 0 bases at J, with 10 bases in the middle. The germline V gene encodes CDR1 KGHDR and CDR2 SFDVKD. The CDR3 has 15 amino acids. The chain's CDR3 is CATSGRGSSYNEQFF. The CDR3 coding sequence is TGTGCCACCAGTGGGCGTGGGAGCTCCTACAATGAGCAGTTCTTC.

This clonotype was picked up a small number of times. The rearrangement links TRBV5-1 to TRBJ2-5; D is undetermined. The CDR3 sequence is 15 residues long. Germline V CDR1 and CDR2: SGHRS, YFSETQ. Trimming removed 2 bases at V and 3 bases at J, with 14 bases between. The CDR3 spells CASSFAQVPKETQYF. The CDR3 DNA reads as TGCGCCAGCAGCTTTGCGCAGGTCCCCAAAGAGACCCAGTACTTC. Full variable domain (missing parts from reference TRBV5-1 and TRBJ2-5): KAGVTQTPRYLIKTRGQQVTLSCSPISGHRSVSWYQQTPGQGLQFLFEYFSETQRNKGNFPGRFSGRQFSNSRSEMNVSTLELGDSALYLCASSFAQVPKETQYFGPGTRLLVL.

This chain uses TRBV12-3 or TRBV12-4 with TRBJ1-1; D is perhaps TRBD1 (6 bases). The CDR3 contains 15 residues. Trimming removed 6 bases at V and 2 bases at J, with 16 bases between. CDR3 bases: TGTGCCAGCAGCTGGTGGGGGCTCGTTAACACTGAAGCTTTCTTT. Its protein product is CASSWWGLVNTEAFF.

The V gene is TRBV3-1, the J gene TRBJ2-5; TRBD1 might be the D (5 bases). Trimming left V 0 bases short and J 3 bases short, with 14 bases between. CDR1 and CDR2 from the germline V gene are LGHDT and YNNKEL (reference sequence). CDR3 size: 16 residues. In DNA, the CDR3 is TGTGCCAGCAGCCAAGATCTTTGGTCAGGGAAAGAGACCCAGTACTTC. It is translated as CASSQDLWSGKETQYF.

The chain employs TRBV3-1 and TRBJ1-1; 7 bases fit TRBD1. There are 12 residues in the CDR3. Germline lookup yields CDR1 LGHDT and CDR2 YNNKEL (reference sequence). J was trimmed by 10 bases and V by 3 bases; bases with no gene match: 5. Written as DNA, the CDR3 is TGTGCCAGCAGCCAGACAGGGTGGAGAGCTTTCTTT. This sequence encodes CASSQTGWRAFF.

The chain uses TRBV20-1 and TRBJ2-2; D gene ambiguous. This CDR3 is 14 amino acids long. Germline CDR1 reads DFQATT; CDR2 reads SNEGSKA (reference sequence). Trimming stripped 2 bases from V and 6 bases from J, with 13 bases between. The CDR3 loop reads CSARTSSDSGELFF. The CDR3 DNA follows: TGCAGTGCTAGAACGTCAAGCGATTCCGGGGAGCTGTTTTTT.

The J gene is TRBJ2-2, the V gene TRBV10-3, with a weak D call TRBD2 (6 bases). Between the trimmed V and J ends, which lost 3 bases and 3 bases, there was a span of 17 bases. Per the germline V gene, CDR1 is ENHRY and CDR2 is SYGVKD. The CDR3 consists of 17 residues. For the CDR3, the DNA is TGTGCCATCAGTGAACGGAGGCCGACGGGAGACACCGGGGAGCTGTTTTTT. Residues: CAISERRPTGDTGELFF.

The chain uses TRBV5-1 and TRBJ1-1; 7 positions match TRBD1. The germline gives CDR1 SGHRS, CDR2 YFSETQ. The CDR3 totals 15 residues. The junction had 4 bases not matched to a gene; V was cut back by 2 bases and J by 0 bases. CDR3 region: CASSFTGVVNTEAFF. DNA of the CDR3: TGCGCCAGCAGCTTTACAGGGGTTGTGAACACTGAAGCTTTCTTT.

This clonotype has only a few counts. The rearrangement joins TRBV7-2 to TRBJ2-7; possible D gene TRBD1, 6 bases. CDR3 length equals 16 residues. V lost 2 bases and J 4 bases, leaving 18 bases between the germline ends. Germline V gene lookup returns CDR1 SGHTA and CDR2 FQGNSA. CDR3 DNA: TGTGCCAGCAGCTTAAGGGGCCAGGGGATTTGGTACGAGCAGTACTTC. It specifies CASSLRGQGIWYEQYF.

In this sample, this clonotype turned up a few times. The rearrangement uses TRBV6-6 and TRBJ2-3, with no clear D. The V end lost 2 bases, the J end lost 4 bases, and 4 bases lay between the germline ends. The germline V gene encodes CDR1 MNHNY and CDR2 SVGAGI (reference sequence). The CDR3 is 12 amino acids. The CDR3, as DNA: TGTGCCAGCAGTTACCGGTCAGATACGCAGTATTTT. Protein product: CASSYRSDTQYF.

This clonotype was counted at least ten times. The chain couples TRBV20-1 to TRBJ2-7; possibly TRBD1 for D (5 bases). Between the trimmed V and J ends, which lost 6 bases and 0 bases, there was a span of 12 bases. The CDR3 is made up of 13 amino acids. In germline, CDR1 is DFQATT, CDR2 SNEGSKA (reference sequence). The CDR3 region has the DNA TGCAGTGCAGAGACAGTTCCCTCCTACGAGCAGTACTTC. This translates into CSAETVPSYEQYF.

The chain employs TRBV12-3 or TRBV12-4 and TRBJ1-6; TRBD1 agrees at 7 bases. CDR3 length equals 15 residues. The junction had 11 bases not matched to a gene; V was cut back by 6 bases and J by 9 bases. CDR3 nucleotide sequence: TGTGCCAGCAGAAGGGTTACAGGGGTTGGTTCACCCCTCCACTTT. Protein: CASRRVTGVGSPLHF.

This clonotype showed up just a few times. The rearrangement uses TRBV29-1 and TRBJ2-7; 8 nucleotides match TRBD2. CDR1 and CDR2 (germline): SQVTM, ANQGSEA. V lost 6 bases and J lost 2; bases outside the gene matches: 6. The CDR3 extends over 13 amino acids. The CDR3, as DNA: TGCAGCGTCCAACGCGGGGGGCCCTACGAGCAGTACTTC. Translation gives CSVQRGGPYEQYF.